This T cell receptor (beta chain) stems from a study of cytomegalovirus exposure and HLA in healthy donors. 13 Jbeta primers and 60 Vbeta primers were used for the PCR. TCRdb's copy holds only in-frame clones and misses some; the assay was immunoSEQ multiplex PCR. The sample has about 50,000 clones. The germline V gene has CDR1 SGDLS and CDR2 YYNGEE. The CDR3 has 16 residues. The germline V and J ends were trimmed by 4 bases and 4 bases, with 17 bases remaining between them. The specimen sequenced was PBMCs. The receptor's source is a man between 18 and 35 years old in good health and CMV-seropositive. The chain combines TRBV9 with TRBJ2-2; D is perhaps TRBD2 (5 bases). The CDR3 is CASSPRRASGTGELFF. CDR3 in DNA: TGTGCCAGCAGCCCTAGGCGGGCCTCAGGCACCGGGGAGCTGTTTTTT.